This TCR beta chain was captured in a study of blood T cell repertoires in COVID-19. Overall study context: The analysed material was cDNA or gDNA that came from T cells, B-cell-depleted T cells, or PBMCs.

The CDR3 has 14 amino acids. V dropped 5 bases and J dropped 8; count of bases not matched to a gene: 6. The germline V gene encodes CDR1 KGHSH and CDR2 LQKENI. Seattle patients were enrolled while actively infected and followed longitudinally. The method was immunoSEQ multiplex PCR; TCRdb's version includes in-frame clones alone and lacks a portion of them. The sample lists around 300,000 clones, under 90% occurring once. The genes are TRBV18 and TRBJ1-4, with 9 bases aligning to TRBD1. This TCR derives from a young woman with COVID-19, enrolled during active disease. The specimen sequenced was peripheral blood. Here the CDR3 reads CASSSGQGHEKLFF. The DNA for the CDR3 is TGTGCCAGCTCATCAGGACAGGGGCACGAAAAACTGTTTTTT.